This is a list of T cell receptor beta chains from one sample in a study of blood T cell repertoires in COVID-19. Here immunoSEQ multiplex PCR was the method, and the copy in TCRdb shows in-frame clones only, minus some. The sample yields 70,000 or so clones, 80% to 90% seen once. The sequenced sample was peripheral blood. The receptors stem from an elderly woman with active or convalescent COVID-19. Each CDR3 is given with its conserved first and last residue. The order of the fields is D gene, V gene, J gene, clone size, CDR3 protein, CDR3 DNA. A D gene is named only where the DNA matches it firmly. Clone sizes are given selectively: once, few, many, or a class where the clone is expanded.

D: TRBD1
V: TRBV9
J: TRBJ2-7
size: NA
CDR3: CASSVGGQTYEQYF
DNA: TGTGCCAGCAGCGTAGGGGGACAGACCTACGAGCAGTACTTC

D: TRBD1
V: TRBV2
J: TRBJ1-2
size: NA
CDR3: CASSLDRGERGYTF
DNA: TGTGCCAGCAGTTTGGACAGGGGTGAGAGGGGCTACACCTTC

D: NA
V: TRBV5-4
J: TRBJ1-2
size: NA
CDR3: CASSLVDKYYGYTF
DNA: TGTGCCAGCAGCTTGGTCGACAAATACTATGGCTACACCTTC

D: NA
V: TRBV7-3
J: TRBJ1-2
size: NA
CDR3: CASSLVFTSGGDGYTF
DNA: TGTGCCAGCAGTCTCGTCTTTACCTCGGGGGGCGATGGCTACACCTTC

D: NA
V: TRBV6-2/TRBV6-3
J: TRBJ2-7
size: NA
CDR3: CASSYFAGTYEQYF
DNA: TGTGCCAGCAGTTATTTTGCCGGTACCTACGAGCAGTACTTC

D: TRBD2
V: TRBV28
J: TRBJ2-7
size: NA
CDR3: CASSDRDYSYEQYF
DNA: TGTGCCAGCAGTGACCGGGACTATTCGTACGAGCAGTACTTC

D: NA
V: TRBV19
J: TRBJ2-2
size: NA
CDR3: CASSLLQSAGELFF
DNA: TGTGCCAGTAGTCTTTTACAGAGTGCCGGGGAGCTGTTTTTT

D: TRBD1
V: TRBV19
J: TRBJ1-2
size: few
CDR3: CASSRDRSYGYTF
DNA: TGTGCCAGCTCTCGGGACAGAAGCTATGGCTACACCTTC

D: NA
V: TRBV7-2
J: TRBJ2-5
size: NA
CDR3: CASSLVLETQYF
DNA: TGTGCCAGCAGCTTAGTCCTTGAGACCCAGTACTTC

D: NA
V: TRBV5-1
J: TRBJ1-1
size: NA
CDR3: CASSLGQGWDTEAFF
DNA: TGCGCCAGCAGCTTGGGGCAGGGGTGGGACACTGAAGCTTTCTTT

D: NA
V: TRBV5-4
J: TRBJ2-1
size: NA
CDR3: CASSLRQRGHYNEQFF
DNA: TGTGCCAGCAGCTTGCGTCAACGGGGTCACTACAATGAGCAGTTCTTC

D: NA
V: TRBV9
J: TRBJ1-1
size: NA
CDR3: CASSAGGMNTEAFF
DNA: TGTGCCAGCAGCGCGGGGGGAATGAACACTGAAGCTTTCTTT

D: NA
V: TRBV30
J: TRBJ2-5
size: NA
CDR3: CAWSRGQETQYF
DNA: TGTGCCTGGAGTAGGGGACAAGAGACCCAGTACTTC

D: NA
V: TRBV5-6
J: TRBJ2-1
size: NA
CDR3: CASSFLGGGGFDEQFF
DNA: TGTGCCAGCAGCTTTCTCGGAGGGGGCGGGTTCGATGAGCAGTTCTTC

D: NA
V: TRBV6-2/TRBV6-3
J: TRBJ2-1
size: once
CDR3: CASSFLAEQFF
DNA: TGTGCCAGCAGTTTCCTAGCGGAGCAGTTCTTC